The 25 T cell receptor beta chains reported below all come from one sample, sequenced in a study of post-analysis software for immune sequencing data. Study-wide points: Four or five TRBV segments (TRBV5-6, TRBV5-1 and TRBV20-1 among them) occurred more frequently in patients than in controls.

These receptors have no known antigen. The TCR beta cDNA libraries carried unique molecular identifiers. Each CDR3 protein is one row after TCRdb ran MiXCR on the PCR reads. In the table there are around 700,000 distinct CDR3 sequences, approximately 60% of which are singletons. The material sequenced was blood. The receptors originated from a girl aged 2 to 10 with multiple sclerosis.

This chain joins TRBV24-1 and TRBJ2-1; D remains unclear. The CDR3 runs to 20 residues. V dropped 2 bases and J dropped 2 bases, with 24 bases sitting between them. Germline CDR1 KGHDR, CDR2 SFDVKD. The CDR3 here is CATSDSQLANSPTPYNEQFF. As DNA, the CDR3 is TGTGCCACCAGTGATTCGCAACTTGCAAACAGCCCGACCCCCTACAATGAGCAGTTCTTC.

The gene calls are TRBV20-1 and TRBJ2-1; 8 nucleotides line up with TRBD1. After removal of 5 bases from V and 6 bases from J, the junction contained 9 bases not matched to a gene. Germline V gives CDR1 DFQATT, CDR2 SNEGSKA (reference sequence). This CDR3 is 14 amino acids long. CDR3 DNA sequence: TGCAGTGCTCTTTCCGGGACAGGTATCAATGAGCAGTTCTTC. Protein product: CSALSGTGINEQFF.

The sample holds a few counts of this clonotype. The chain links TRBV29-1 to TRBJ2-5, with a possible D match to TRBD2 (5 bases). The CDR3 spans 12 residues. The V end was cut by 8 bases, the J end by 4 bases, with 14 bases between. Germline CDR1 reads SQVTM; CDR2 reads ANQGSEA. The CDR3 bases are TGCAGCCTCGGGATGGTGGGAGAGACCCAGTACTTC. Encoded protein: CSLGMVGETQYF. The entire variable domain, with the rest obtained from reference TRBV29-1 and TRBJ2-5, is as follows: SAVISQKPSRDICQRGTSLTIQCQVDSQVTMMFWYRQQPGQSLTLIATANQGSEATYESGFVIDKFPISRPNLTFSTLTVSNMSPEDSSIYLCSLGMVGETQYFGPGTRLLVL.

J is TRBJ2-1 and V is TRBV13, with a tentative D call TRBD2 (5 bases). The CDR3 length is 15 residues. V was trimmed by 5 bases and J by 2 bases, leaving 13 bases between them. Germline V lookup: CDR1 PRHDT, CDR2 FYEKMQ (reference sequence). The CDR3 nucleotides read TGTGCCAGCAGCACGGCAGCGGCCGCCTACAATGAGCAGTTCTTC. As protein: CASSTAAAAYNEQFF.

In this sample, this clonotype turned up a few times. The CDR3 region is CASGFPIQGAGANVLTF. In DNA form, the CDR3 reads TGTGCTAGTGGTTTCCCCATTCAAGGAGCTGGGGCCAACGTCCTGACTTTC. This chain joins TRBV12-5 and TRBJ2-6; no clear D gene. Deletions cut 3 bases from V and 2 bases from J, with 14 bases between. The CDR3 length is 17 residues. Per the germline V gene, CDR1 is LGHNT and CDR2 is FRNRAP. Complete variable domain (other parts from reference TRBV12-5 and TRBJ2-6): DARVTQTPRHKVTEMGQEVTMRCQPILGHNTVFWYRQTMMQGLELLAYFRNRAPLDDSGMPKDRFSAEMPDATLATLKIQPSEPRDSAVYFCASGFPIQGAGANVLTFGAGSRLTVL.

This clonotype turned up a few times. The chain combines TRBV28 with TRBJ2-5; D is unresolved. This CDR3 spans 16 amino acids. Germline V gene sequence: CDR1 MDHEN, CDR2 SYDVKM. With 2 bases removed from V and 1 base from J, the gap between germline ends came to 14 bases. The CDR3 protein is CASSLAIGLSQETQYF. The DNA for the CDR3 is TGTGCCAGCAGTTTAGCAATCGGGCTAAGCCAAGAGACCCAGTACTTC.

The V and J genes are TRBV20-1 and TRBJ1-5; the D gene is possibly TRBD1 (5 bases). The germline V and J ends were trimmed by 3 bases and 2 bases, with 14 bases remaining between them. CDR3 length: 15 residues. Germline-derived CDR1 and CDR2 are DFQATT and SNEGSKA (reference sequence). The chain's CDR3 is CSARDTGKGNQPQHF. The CDR3 nucleotides read TGCAGTGCTAGGGATACAGGAAAGGGCAATCAGCCCCAGCATTTT.

The chain couples TRBV12-3 or TRBV12-4 to TRBJ1-1; perhaps TRBD1 as D (5 bases). Trimming took 7 bases from V and 3 from J, leaving 15 bases between them. The CDR3 is made up of 14 amino acids. The CDR3 loop is CASTKVPGDTEAFF. As DNA, the CDR3 is TGTGCCAGCACCAAAGTCCCGGGGGACACTGAAGCTTTCTTT.

The chain employs TRBV21-1 and TRBJ2-5; the table's D call, TRBD2, has no DNA check behind it. TRBV21-1 is assigned pseudogene status. The CDR3 is 14 amino acids. In DNA form, the CDR3 reads TGTGCCAGCAGCAAAGCTGGAGGCAAACAGACCCAGTACTTC. Translated: CASSKAGGKQTQYF.

The chain has TRBV28 and TRBJ2-7, with 7 bases that match TRBD2. This CDR3 is 14 amino acids long. V was pared by 6 bases and J by 4 bases, with 9 bases of the junction left unmatched. CDR1 and CDR2 (germline): MDHEN, SYDVKM. The DNA for the CDR3 is TGTGCCAGCAGAAAGGGCGGGGGACCTTACGAGCAGTACTTC. Protein: CASRKGGGPYEQYF.

The chain has TRBV29-1 and TRBJ2-2; TRBD1 agrees at 7 bases. Germline V gene data show CDR1 as SQVTM and CDR2 as ANQGSEA. CDR3 size: 12 residues. The V and J ends lost 6 bases and 8 bases, in that order; junction bases with no gene match: 6. This CDR3 is CSVRDSVGELFF. CDR3 in DNA: TGCAGCGTCCGGGACAGCGTGGGGGAGCTGTTTTTT.

This chain connects TRBV4-1 to TRBJ2-7; 10 nucleotides agree with TRBD1. CDR1 MGHRA and CDR2 YSYEKL come from the germline V gene. This CDR3 has 15 residues. After removal of 3 bases from V and 4 bases from J, the junction contained 6 bases not matched to a gene. CDR3 sequence: CASSQLTGGGYEQYF. Here the CDR3 DNA reads TGCGCCAGCAGCCAGTTGACAGGGGGCGGTTACGAGCAGTACTTC.

The CDR3 DNA is TGTGCCAGCAGTCCTGACACCGGGGCCTACGAGCAGTACTTC. Residues: CASSPDTGAYEQYF. The chain recombines TRBV12-3 or TRBV12-4 with TRBJ2-7; D is perhaps TRBD2 (5 bases). The length of the CDR3 is 14 residues. V was cut by 5 bases and J by 2 bases, with 13 bases left in between.

The chain combines TRBV20-1 with TRBJ1-1; D is possibly TRBD1 (5 bases). The CDR3 contains 17 residues. The V end lost 5 bases, the J end lost 0 bases, and 22 bases lay between the germline ends. The V gene's germline CDR1 is DFQATT and CDR2 SNEGSKA (reference sequence). The CDR3, as DNA: TGCAGTGCTCGCCGCAAAGAGGGGAAGAGGGTGAACACTGAAGCTTTCTTT. This sequence encodes CSARRKEGKRVNTEAFF.

The V and J genes are TRBV5-1 and TRBJ1-2, with D possibly being TRBD1 (5 bases). The V and J ends lost 0 bases and 5 bases respectively, with 11 bases between them. The CDR3 spans 14 residues. CDR1 and CDR2 from the germline V gene are SGHRS and YFSETQ. CDR3 bases: TGCGCCAGCAGCTTGGCATCGACAGATTATGGCTACACCTTC. Protein sequence: CASSLASTDYGYTF.

Worth noting for this clonotype: The CDR3 end shows no conserved phenylalanine or tryptophan, and so a read error is likely. CDR3: CASSYSRFPSTDTQYV. The DNA for the CDR3 is TGTGCCAGCAGTTACTCAAGGTTCCCTAGCACAGATACGCAGTATGTT. V gene TRBV6-5 combines with J gene TRBJ2-3; D unclear. CDR3 length: 16 residues. Germline CDR1 is MNHEY and CDR2 is SVGAGI. Trimming stripped 0 bases from V and 0 bases from J, with 10 bases between.

The chain employs TRBV5-8 and TRBJ2-1, with TRBD1 matching over 7 bases. CDR1 SGHTS and CDR2 YDEGEE come from the germline V gene. Germline trimming cut 7 bases from V and 1 base from J; bases unmatched to any gene: 5. This CDR3 has 14 amino acids. The CDR3 region has the DNA TGTGCCAGCCCGACAGGGTTGTCCTACAATGAGCAGTTCTTC. It codes for CASPTGLSYNEQFF.

The chain has TRBV3-1 and TRBJ1-1, with a weak D call TRBD1 (6 bases). The germline V gene encodes CDR1 LGHDT and CDR2 YNNKEL (reference sequence). CDR3 length equals 13 residues. V was shortened by 5 bases and J by 5 bases, with 12 bases between the two germline ends. This chain's CDR3 is CASSGYRDTEAFF. The CDR3 DNA reads TGTGCCAGCAGCGGATACAGGGATACTGAAGCTTTCTTT.

This clonotype showed up just a few times. The V and J genes are TRBV2 and TRBJ2-1, with D tentatively TRBD1 (5 bases). The CDR3 has 12 amino acids. CDR1 and CDR2 (germline): SNHLY, FYNNEI. Trimming left V 3 bases short and J 7 bases short, with 7 bases between. The CDR3 spells CASSDDSNEQFF. DNA for the CDR3: TGTGCCAGCAGTGATGACAGTAATGAGCAGTTCTTC.

The CDR3 reads CASSPSLGYTQYF. In nucleotides, the CDR3 is TGTGCCAGCAGTCCCTCTTTAGGGTATACGCAGTATTTT. V gene TRBV27 combines with J gene TRBJ2-3; the D is unclear. Germline loops: CDR1 MNHEY, CDR2 SMNVEV (reference sequence). This CDR3 comprises 13 residues. Trimming took off 5 bases at V and 7 bases at J, with 13 bases between the two ends.

This rearrangement joins TRBV10-3 to TRBJ1-1; D perhaps matches TRBD1 (5 bases). The CDR3 spans 14 residues. Looked up from germline, CDR1 is ENHRY and CDR2 is SYGVKD. V lost 6 bases to trimming and J lost 1 base, with 12 bases between them. The CDR3 coding sequence is TGTGCCATCAGGTCCGGGACGGGGAACACTGAAGCTTTCTTT. It is translated as CAIRSGTGNTEAFF.

The chain couples TRBV20-1 to TRBJ2-3; D may be TRBD1 or TRBD2 (7 bases each). The V end was cut by 6 bases, the J end by 7 bases, with 20 bases between. CDR1 DFQATT and CDR2 SNEGSKA come from the germline V gene (reference sequence). The CDR3 has 14 amino acids. CDR3 in amino acids: CSAPRGGEVNTQYF. The CDR3 coding sequence is TGCAGTGCCCCCAGGGGGGGGGAAGTAAATACGCAGTATTTT.

The rearrangement joins TRBV6-2 or TRBV6-3 to TRBJ2-1, with 10 bases lining up with TRBD2. V shed 5 bases, J shed 10 bases, and the junction held 8 bases outside the gene matches. Per the germline V gene, CDR1 is MNHEY and CDR2 is SVGEGT. The length of the CDR3 is 14 residues. CDR3 sequence reads: CASSVLAGGGEQFF. The CDR3 nucleotides read TGTGCCAGCAGTGTCTTAGCGGGGGGTGGCGAGCAGTTCTTC.

This clonotype is a singleton in its sample. This chain uses TRBV20-1 with TRBJ2-5; 8 nucleotides align to TRBD2. CDR1 is DFQATT, CDR2 SNEGSKA, per germline (reference sequence). The V segment lost 3 bases and the J segment 5 bases; nucleotides outside the gene matches: 5. The CDR3 contains 13 residues. For the CDR3, the DNA is TGCAGTGCTAGGAGCGGGGGAGGGGAGACCCAGTACTTC. Protein product: CSARSGGGETQYF.

V usage is TRBV20-1 and J usage is TRBJ2-4; 8 positions agree with TRBD2. The J call is in doubt because the DNA end fits TRBJ2-7 better. This CDR3 has 14 residues. Per the germline V gene, CDR1 is DFQATT and CDR2 is SNEGSKA (reference sequence). CDR3 DNA sequence: TGCAGTGCTAGAGGGAGCGGGAGTCCCCTCGAGCAGTACTTC. The encoded protein is CSARGSGSPLEQYF.